This TCR beta chain derives from a study of cytomegalovirus exposure and HLA in healthy donors. Vbeta (60) and Jbeta (13) primers were used in the PCR. Here immunoSEQ multiplex PCR was the method, and the copy in TCRdb shows in-frame clones only, minus some. The sample lists about 160,000 clones, 60% to 80% occurring once. CDR3 size: 18 residues. The germline CDR1 and CDR2 sequences are SGHNT and YYREEE (reference sequence). V was pared by 0 bases and J by 2 bases, with 14 bases of the junction left unmatched. The chain employs TRBV5-4 and TRBJ2-7; 7 nucleotides agree with TRBD2. The specimen sequenced was PBMCs. This receptor was obtained from a man aged 55-75 years in good health and CMV-seronegative. The CDR3 loop reads CASSLDRGGRITPYEQYF. Here the CDR3 DNA reads TGTGCCAGCAGCTTGGATCGCGGCGGGAGAATTACCCCCTACGAGCAGTACTTC.